The sequence of this TCR beta chain was determined in a study of blood T cells in healthy people across ages. The second PCR ran roughly 6 to 11 cycles with a sample-barcoded 5' primer and J-beta primers. In TCRdb, the 5' RACE reads were re-called with MiXCR into one record per CDR3 protein. The table has 1 million or so distinct CDR3 sequences, 45% seen once. Of note for this clonotype: What it binds is unknown.

Germline V gene lookup returns CDR1 MNHEY and CDR2 SMNVEV (reference sequence). The CDR3 contains 13 residues. J gave up 4 bases and V 8 bases, and 5 bases lay outside the gene matches. Study-wide results and limits: PBMCs left unsorted prevented a conclusive naive versus antigen-experienced comparison. Expanded clonotype shifts may have been confounded, as the donors had an unknown CMV status.

This TCR was sampled from a woman aged 60-70 years in good health. The chain links TRBV27 to TRBJ2-1, with 7 bases identical to TRBD1. Sequencing was performed on blood. In DNA, the CDR3 is TGTGCCAGCGCCACAGGGGTGTACAATGAGCAGTTCTTC. This codes for CASATGVYNEQFF.